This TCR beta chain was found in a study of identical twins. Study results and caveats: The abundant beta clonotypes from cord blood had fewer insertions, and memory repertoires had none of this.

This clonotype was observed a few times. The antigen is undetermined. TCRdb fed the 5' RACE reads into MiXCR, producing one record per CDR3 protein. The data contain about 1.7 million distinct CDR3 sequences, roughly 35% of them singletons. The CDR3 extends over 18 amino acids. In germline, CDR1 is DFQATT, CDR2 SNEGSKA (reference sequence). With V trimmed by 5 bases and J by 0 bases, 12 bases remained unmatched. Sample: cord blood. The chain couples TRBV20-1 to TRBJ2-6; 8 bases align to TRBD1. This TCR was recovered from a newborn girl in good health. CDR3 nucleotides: TGCAGTGCTCGGAAACCCGGGACAGGAGACTCTGGGGCCAACGTCCTGACTTTC. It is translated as CSARKPGTGDSGANVLTF.